The source of this T cell receptor beta chain is a study of T-cell reconstitution after alpha-beta-depleted transplantation in children. Unique molecular identifiers featured in how the TCRbeta library was prepared. TCRdb ran MiXCR on the PCR reads and lists one entry per CDR3 protein. In the table there are hundreds of thousands of distinct CDR3 sequences, over 20% of which are singletons. Germline-derived CDR1 and CDR2 are ENHRY and SYGVKD. Trimming took 8 bases from V and 5 from J; bases not matched to a gene: 4. This CDR3 contains 12 residues. Study observations and caveats: Reportedly, roughly two months post-transplant, alpha-beta T cells arose from several hundred expanded graft clones. Newly made T cells mostly supplied T-cell counts and diversity one year after transplant. From surviving recipient T cells and thymic progenitors came the high day-60 TCRbeta diversity observed in some patients.

This clonotype has ten or more counts. Its antigen is unknown. Sequenced here: PBMCs, sampled before TCRalphabeta/CD19-depleted stem cell transplant. The sequence was obtained from a girl aged 2-10 years with Fanconi anemia, due to receive a stem cell transplant. The chain employs TRBV10-3 and TRBJ2-7; the match to TRBD1 covers 9 bases. The CDR3, as DNA: TGTGCCATCTTAGGGACAGGGAACGAGCAGTACTTC. Protein product: CAILGTGNEQYF.